Given below is one T cell receptor (gamma chain) in context. Which antigen it targets is not known. Qualities for individual bases were not recorded, and no much larger clone is one base off. The receptor library was made with PCR. The reads were generated on an Illumina MiSeq. The public reads were reprocessed by TCRdb using CATT, and rows of matching DNA were later combined. Within this sample are almost 9,000 gamma-chain clones, with about 47% of them counted one time only. The ten largest clones add up to about 2.4% of the sample. This entry is derived from a study of human gamma delta and Vdelta1 T cells listed by TCRdb under 2018. For the wider study: The study examined Delta One T cells, which are Vd1+ gamma-delta T cells, as cytotoxic effectors against acute myeloid leukemia. Study-wide findings and limitations: Polyclonality and broad cytotoxic targeting of acute myeloid leukemia were reported for Delta One T cells.

CDR1 and CDR2 are read off the germline V gene as EGSTGY and YDSYTSSV. Counted from cysteine to phenylalanine, this CDR3 has 15 amino acids. Only the CDR3 portion is preserved as DNA: 45 bases, with reading frame beginning at the first base. Relative to germline, V is missing 0 bases and J is missing 4 bases, with 5 bases of the junction outside any gene match. The TCR sequence derives from a human donor in good health. The chain joins TRGV4 to TRGJP1. Sequencing was performed on Vdelta1 gamma-delta T cells from blood grown in culture (DOT cells). The cell subset or site label on this specimen signifies: Delta One T cells, in vitro expanded/differentiated Vd1+ gamma-delta T cells. The CDR3 corresponds to CATWDGRGTGWFKIF. The nucleotides are TGTGCCACCTGGGATGGGCGAGGCACTGGTTGGTTCAAGATATTT.